The next 2 T cell receptor beta chains were all read from a single sample in a study of shared clonotypes between healthy human individuals. Sequencing used immunoSEQ multiplex PCR; TCRdb keeps in-frame clones, though not all of them. In the table there are 2 million or so clones, about 95% of which are singletons. The naive CD8 population came from CD45RO-negative cells selected for CCR7, without terminally differentiated effector memory CD45RA+ cells. Sequences were obtained from naive CD8+ T cells sorted from blood. The receptors shown here come from a man younger than 30 in good health.

This rearrangement joins TRBV18 to TRBJ2-3, with D hard to call. Trimming removed 3 bases from V and 5 bases from J, with 12 bases in between. The CDR3 is 14 amino acids. Looked up from germline, CDR1 is KGHSH and CDR2 is LQKENI. CDR3 DNA: TGTGCCAGCTCACCTCCCCCGGATTTAGATACGCAGTATTTT. Translation: CASSPPPDLDTQYF.

This chain links TRBV9 with TRBJ2-7; D might be TRBD1 or TRBD2, each matching 5 bases. The CDR3 runs 15 residues. Germline loops: CDR1 SGDLS, CDR2 YYNGEE. Trimming stripped 0 bases from V and 3 bases from J, with 13 bases between. CDR3 nucleotides: TGTGCCAGCAGCGTAGGGGGGACCCCCGGCTACGAGCAGTACTTC. As protein: CASSVGGTPGYEQYF. Variable domain in full (rest from reference TRBV9 and TRBJ2-7): DSGVTQTPKHLITATGQRVTLRCSPRSGDLSVYWYQQSLDQGLQFLIQYYNGEERAKGNILERFSAQQFPDLHSELNLSSLELGDSALYFCASSVGGTPGYEQYFGPGTRLTVT.